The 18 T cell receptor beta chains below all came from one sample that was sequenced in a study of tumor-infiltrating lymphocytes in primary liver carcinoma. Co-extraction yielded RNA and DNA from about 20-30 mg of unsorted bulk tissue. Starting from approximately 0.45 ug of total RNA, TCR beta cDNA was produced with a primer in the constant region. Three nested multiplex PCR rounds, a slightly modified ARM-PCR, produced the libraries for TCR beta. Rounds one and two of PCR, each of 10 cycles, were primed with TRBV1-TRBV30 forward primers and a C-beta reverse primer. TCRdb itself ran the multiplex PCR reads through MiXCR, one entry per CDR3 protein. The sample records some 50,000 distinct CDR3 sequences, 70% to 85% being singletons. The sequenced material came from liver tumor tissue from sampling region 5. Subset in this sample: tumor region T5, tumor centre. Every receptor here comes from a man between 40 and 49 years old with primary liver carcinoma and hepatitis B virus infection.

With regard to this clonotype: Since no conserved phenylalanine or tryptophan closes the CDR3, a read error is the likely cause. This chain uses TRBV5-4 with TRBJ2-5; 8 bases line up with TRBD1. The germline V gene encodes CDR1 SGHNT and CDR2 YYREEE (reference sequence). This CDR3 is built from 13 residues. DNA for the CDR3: TGTACCAGCAGCCGGGACAGGCAAGAGACCCAGTACTAC. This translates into CTSSRDRQETQYY.

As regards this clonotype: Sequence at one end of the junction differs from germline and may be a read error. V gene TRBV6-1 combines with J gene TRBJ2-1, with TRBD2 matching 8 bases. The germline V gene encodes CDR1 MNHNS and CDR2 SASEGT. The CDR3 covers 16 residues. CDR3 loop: CPSSVLSTGGGDEQFF. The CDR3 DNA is TGTCCCAGCAGTGTCCTCTCCACCGGGGGGGGCGATGAGCAGTTCTTC.

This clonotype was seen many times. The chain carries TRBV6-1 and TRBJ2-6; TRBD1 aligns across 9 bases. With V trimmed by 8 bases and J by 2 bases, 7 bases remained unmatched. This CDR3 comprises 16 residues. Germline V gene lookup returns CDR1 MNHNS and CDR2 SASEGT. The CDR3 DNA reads TGTGCCAGCCGCCCGGGACAGGGAGCTGGGGCCAACGTCCTGACTTTC. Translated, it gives CASRPGQGAGANVLTF.

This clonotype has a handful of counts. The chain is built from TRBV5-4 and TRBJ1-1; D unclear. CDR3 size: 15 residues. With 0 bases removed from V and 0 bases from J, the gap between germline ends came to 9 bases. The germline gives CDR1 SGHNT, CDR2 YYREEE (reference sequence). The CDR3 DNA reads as TGTGCCAGCAGCTTGGAACGAACCTTGAACACTGAAGCTTTCTTT. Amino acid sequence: CASSLERTLNTEAFF. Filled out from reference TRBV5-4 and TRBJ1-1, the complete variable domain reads ETGVTQSPTHLIKTRGQQVTLRCSSQSGHNTVSWYQQALGQGPQFIFQYYREEENGRGNFPPRFSGLQFPNYSSELNVNALELDDSALYLCASSLERTLNTEAFFGQGTRLTVV.

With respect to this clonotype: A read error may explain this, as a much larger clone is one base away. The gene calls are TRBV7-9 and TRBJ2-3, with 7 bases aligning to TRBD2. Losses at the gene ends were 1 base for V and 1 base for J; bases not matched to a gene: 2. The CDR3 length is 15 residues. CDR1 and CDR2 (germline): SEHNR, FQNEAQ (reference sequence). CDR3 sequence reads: CASSLGLAGTDTQYF. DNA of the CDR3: TGTGCCAGCAGCTTAGGGCTAGCGGGCACAGATACGCAGTATTTT.

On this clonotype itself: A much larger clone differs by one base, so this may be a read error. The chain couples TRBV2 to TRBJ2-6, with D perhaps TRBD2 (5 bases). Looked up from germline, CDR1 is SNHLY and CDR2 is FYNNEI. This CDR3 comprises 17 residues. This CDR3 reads CTSSEADVRSGANVLTF. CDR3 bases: TGTACCAGCAGTGAAGCGGACGTAAGGTCTGGGGCCAACGTCCTGACTTTC.

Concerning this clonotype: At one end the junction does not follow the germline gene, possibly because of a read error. In DNA form, the CDR3 reads TGCAACGTTGACGGGAAGTCCTACAGAGAGCAGTTCTTC. It codes for CNVDGKSYREQFF. The V and J genes are TRBV29-1 and TRBJ2-1, with a tentative D call TRBD2 (5 bases). The length of the CDR3 is 13 residues. Germline V gene lookup returns CDR1 SQVTM and CDR2 ANQGSEA.

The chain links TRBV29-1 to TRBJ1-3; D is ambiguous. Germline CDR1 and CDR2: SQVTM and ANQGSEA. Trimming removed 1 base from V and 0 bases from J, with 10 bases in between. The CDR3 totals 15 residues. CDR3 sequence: CSVEGPSNSGNTIYF. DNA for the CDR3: TGCAGCGTTGAAGGCCCCAGCAACTCTGGAAACACCATATATTTT.

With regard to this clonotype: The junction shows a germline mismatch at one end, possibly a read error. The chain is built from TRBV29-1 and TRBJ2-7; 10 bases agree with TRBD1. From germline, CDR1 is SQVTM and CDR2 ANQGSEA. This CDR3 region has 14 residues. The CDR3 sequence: CNVGAGTGDNEQYF. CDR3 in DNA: TGCAACGTTGGAGCCGGGACAGGGGACAACGAGCAGTACTTC.

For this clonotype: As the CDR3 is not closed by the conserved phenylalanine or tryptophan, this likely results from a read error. The CDR3 here is CASSQASNSYEQYS. DNA for the CDR3: TGTGCCAGCAGCCAAGCATCAAACTCCTACGAGCAGTACTCC. The chain uses TRBV4-1 and TRBJ2-7; D is unclear. Per germline, CDR1 MGHRA and CDR2 YSYEKL. CDR3 size: 14 residues.

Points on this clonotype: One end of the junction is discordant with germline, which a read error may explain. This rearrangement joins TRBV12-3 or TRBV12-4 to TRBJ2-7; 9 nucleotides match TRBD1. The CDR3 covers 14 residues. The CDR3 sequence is CVSSTGQGTHEQYF. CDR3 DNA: TGTGTCAGCAGCACGGGACAGGGAACCCACGAGCAATACTTC.

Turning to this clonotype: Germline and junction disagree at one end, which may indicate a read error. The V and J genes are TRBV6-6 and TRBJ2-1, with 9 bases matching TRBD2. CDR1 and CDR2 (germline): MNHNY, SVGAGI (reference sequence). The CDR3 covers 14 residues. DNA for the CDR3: TGTGCCAGTAGTTATGCACTAGCGGGTGATGAGCAGTTCTTC. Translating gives CASSYALAGDEQFF.

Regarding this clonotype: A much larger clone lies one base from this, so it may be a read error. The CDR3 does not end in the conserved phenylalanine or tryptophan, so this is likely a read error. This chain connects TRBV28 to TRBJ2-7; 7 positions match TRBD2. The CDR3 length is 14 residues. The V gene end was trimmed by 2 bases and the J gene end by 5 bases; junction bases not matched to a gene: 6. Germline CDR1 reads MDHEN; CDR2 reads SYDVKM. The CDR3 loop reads CASSLGGGRDEQYL. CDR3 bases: TGTGCCAGCAGTTTAGGTGGAGGGAGGGACGAGCAGTACTTG.

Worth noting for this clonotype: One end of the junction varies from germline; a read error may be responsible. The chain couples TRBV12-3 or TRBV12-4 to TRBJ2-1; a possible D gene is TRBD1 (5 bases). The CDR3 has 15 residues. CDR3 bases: TGTGCCGGCAGTTTAAGACAGAGCTCCTACAATGAGCAGTTCTTC. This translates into CAGSLRQSSYNEQFF.

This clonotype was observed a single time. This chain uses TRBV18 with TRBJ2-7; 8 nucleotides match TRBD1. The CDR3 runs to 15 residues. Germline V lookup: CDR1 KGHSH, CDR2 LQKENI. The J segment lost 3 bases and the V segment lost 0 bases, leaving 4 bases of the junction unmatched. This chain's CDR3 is CASSPPKGQDYEQYF. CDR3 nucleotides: TGTGCCAGCTCACCACCGAAGGGACAGGACTACGAGCAGTACTTC.

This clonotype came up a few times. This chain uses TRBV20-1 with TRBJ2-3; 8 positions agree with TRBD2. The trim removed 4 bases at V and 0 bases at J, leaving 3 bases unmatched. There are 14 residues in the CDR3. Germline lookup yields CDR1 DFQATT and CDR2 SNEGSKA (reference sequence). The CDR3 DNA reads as TGCAGTGCTACTAGCGGGTTTAGCACAGATACGCAGTATTTT. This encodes CSATSGFSTDTQYF.

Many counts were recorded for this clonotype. The DNA for the CDR3 is TGCGCCAGCAGTGAGTCCCAGGGGACAGATACGCAGTATTTT. Translation gives CASSESQGTDTQYF. The chain employs TRBV10-1 and TRBJ2-3; D perhaps matches TRBD1 (6 bases). In germline, CDR1 is WNHNN, CDR2 SYGVQD (reference sequence). The V end lost 0 bases, the J end lost 3 bases, and 7 bases lay between the germline ends. This CDR3 is 14 amino acids long.

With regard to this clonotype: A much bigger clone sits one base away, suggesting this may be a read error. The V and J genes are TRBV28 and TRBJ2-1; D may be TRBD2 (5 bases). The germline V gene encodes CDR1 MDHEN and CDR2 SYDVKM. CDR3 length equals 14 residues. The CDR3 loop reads CTSRGYGPYNEQFF. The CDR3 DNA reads TGTACCAGCCGGGGATACGGTCCCTACAATGAGCAGTTCTTC.